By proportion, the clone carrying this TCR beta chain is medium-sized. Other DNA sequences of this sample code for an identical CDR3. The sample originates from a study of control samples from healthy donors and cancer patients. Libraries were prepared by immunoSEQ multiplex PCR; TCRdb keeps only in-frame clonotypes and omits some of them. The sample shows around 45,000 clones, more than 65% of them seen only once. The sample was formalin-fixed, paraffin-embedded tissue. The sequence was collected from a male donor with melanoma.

The CDR3 is CASSESPGNSNQPQHF. For the CDR3, the DNA is TGCGCCAGCAGTGAGTCTCCAGGAAATAGCAATCAGCCCCAGCATTTT. The V gene is TRBV10-2, the J gene TRBJ1-5, with unresolved D. Trimming took 0 bases from V and 0 from J, leaving 9 bases between them. This CDR3 comprises 16 residues. Germline CDR1 reads WSHSY; CDR2 reads SAAADI.